Listed here are 21 T cell receptor beta chains from one sample, sequenced in a study of early T cells in non-severe SARS-CoV-2 infection. TCRdb re-analysed the 5' RACE reads in MiXCR, keeping a single row per CDR3 protein. The sample consists of more than 90,000 distinct CDR3 sequences, approximately 11% of them appearing once. Sequenced input: whole blood. The receptors come from an adult who was a healthcare worker with PCR-confirmed SARS-CoV-2 infection or an uninfected control (not recorded which).

This chain uses TRBV7-2 with TRBJ1-5, with D uncertain. V was clipped by 5 bases and J by 7 bases, with 9 bases between them. Germline-derived CDR1 and CDR2 are SGHTA and FQGNSA. The CDR3 totals 12 residues. CDR3 coding DNA: TGTGCCAGCAGCCTTTTACGACAGCCCCAGCATTTT. Translating it yields CASSLLRQPQHF.

The chain combines TRBV5-1 with TRBJ2-1, with D perhaps matching TRBD2 (6 bases). Germline assignment: CDR1 SGHRS and CDR2 YFSETQ. V was cut by 3 bases and J by 1 base, with 11 bases left in between. There are 15 residues in the CDR3. CDR3 DNA: TGCGCCAGCAGCTGGAGGGCGGGATCCTACAATGAGCAGTTCTTC. Its protein is CASSWRAGSYNEQFF. The full variable domain, completed using reference TRBV5-1 and TRBJ2-1, is KAGVTQTPRYLIKTRGQQVTLSCSPISGHRSVSWYQQTPGQGLQFLFEYFSETQRNKGNFPGRFSGRQFSNSRSEMNVSTLELGDSALYLCASSWRAGSYNEQFFGPGTRLTVL.

This clonotype was observed many times. This CDR3 is CASSFGLDGTEQFF. In nucleotides, the CDR3 is TGTGCCAGCAGCTTCGGACTAGATGGTACTGAGCAGTTCTTC. The V gene is TRBV5-6, the J gene TRBJ2-1, with 7 bases matching TRBD2. The CDR3 runs 14 residues. Germline trimming cut 2 bases from V and 9 bases from J; bases unmatched to any gene: 8. Germline loops: CDR1 SGHDT, CDR2 YYEEEE.

The genes are TRBV15 and TRBJ1-1; perhaps TRBD1 as D (5 bases). Trimming cost V 0 bases and J 1 base, with 6 bases left between them. This CDR3 is built from 14 residues. Germline loops: CDR1 LNHNV, CDR2 YYDKDF (reference sequence). The CDR3 region is CATSRDRANTEAFF. CDR3 DNA sequence: TGTGCCACCAGCAGAGACAGGGCGAACACTGAAGCTTTCTTT. The full variable domain, with the rest looked up from reference TRBV15 and TRBJ1-1, is DAMVIQNPRYQVTQFGKPVTLSCSQTLNHNVMYWYQQKSSQAPKLLFHYYDKDFNNEADTPDNFQSRRPNTSFCFLDIRSPGLGDTAMYLCATSRDRANTEAFFGQGTRLTVV.

This chain connects TRBV24-1 to TRBJ2-2; weak D call: TRBD1 (6 bases). Trimming shortened V by 3 bases and J by 4 bases, and 8 bases separated the two germline ends. The CDR3 totals 14 residues. Germline V lookup: CDR1 KGHDR, CDR2 SFDVKD. CDR3 in amino acids: CATSDTGFTGELFF. Here the CDR3 DNA reads TGTGCCACCAGTGATACAGGGTTCACCGGGGAGCTGTTTTTT.

There are many counts of this clonotype. V gene TRBV4-1 combines with J gene TRBJ1-1; TRBD1 might be the D (6 bases). This CDR3 spans 16 amino acids. The V end was cut by 0 bases, the J end by 5 bases, with 16 bases between. Germline V CDR1 and CDR2: MGHRA, YSYEKL. CDR3 protein: CASSQDLRRGGTEAFF. CDR3 DNA: TGCGCCAGCAGCCAAGATCTCCGGAGGGGGGGTACTGAAGCTTTCTTT.

The chain combines TRBV20-1 with TRBJ2-3; D might be TRBD2 (6 bases). Germline V gives CDR1 DFQATT, CDR2 SNEGSKA (reference sequence). This CDR3 has 15 residues. The ends were cut back, 4 bases at V and 2 bases at J, with 16 bases in the middle. The CDR3 DNA reads as TGCAGTGCTACACCCCGGGACTCGCACACAGATACGCAGTATTTT. Amino acids: CSATPRDSHTDTQYF.

This clonotype was seen only a few times. The rearrangement joins TRBV27 to TRBJ2-5; 10 nucleotides match TRBD1. This CDR3 comprises 14 residues. The ends lost 6 bases at V and 4 bases at J; junction bases unmatched: 5. The germline V gene encodes CDR1 MNHEY and CDR2 SMNVEV (reference sequence). The CDR3 bases are TGTGCCAGCAGCCGGGACAGGGGAAGAGAGACCCAGTACTTC. Encoded protein: CASSRDRGRETQYF.

This clonotype showed up many times. The CDR3, as DNA: TGTGCCAGCAGCTCTGCTGGGGGGTCAAATCAGCCCCAGCATTTT. Protein: CASSSAGGSNQPQHF. J is TRBJ1-5 and V is TRBV7-2, with TRBD1 as a possible D gene (5 bases). Trimming left V 4 bases short and J 4 bases short, with 14 bases between. This CDR3 has 15 residues. Germline CDR1 reads SGHTA; CDR2 reads FQGNSA.

CDR3 DNA: TGCGCCAGCAGCTTGGGGACCGGGACGGCGAACACTGAAGCTTTCTTT. Translated, it gives CASSLGTGTANTEAFF. The chain couples TRBV5-1 to TRBJ1-1, with a weak D call TRBD1 (5 bases). Germline V CDR1 and CDR2: SGHRS, YFSETQ. The CDR3 sequence is 16 residues long. The V end lost 0 bases, the J end lost 1 base, and 13 bases lay between the germline ends. Drawing the rest from reference TRBV5-1 and TRBJ1-1, the complete variable domain is KAGVTQTPRYLIKTRGQQVTLSCSPISGHRSVSWYQQTPGQGLQFLFEYFSETQRNKGNFPGRFSGRQFSNSRSEMNVSTLELGDSALYLCASSLGTGTANTEAFFGQGTRLTVV.

This clonotype has just a few counts. The chain has TRBV6-5 and TRBJ2-5, with 7 nucleotides matching TRBD1. CDR1 MNHEY and CDR2 SVGAGI come from the germline V gene. V gave up 4 bases and J gave up 3 bases; unmatched junction bases: 8. CDR3 size: 15 residues. The CDR3 DNA reads as TGTGCCAGCAGTTCATCACAGGGGTCGAAAGAGACCCAGTACTTC. This translates into CASSSSQGSKETQYF.

This clonotype was picked up a small number of times. V usage is TRBV2 and J usage is TRBJ2-3; 7 bases map to TRBD1. CDR3 length equals 15 residues. V shed 6 bases and J 2 bases; nucleotides not matched to a gene: 8. CDR1 and CDR2 from the germline V gene are SNHLY and FYNNEI. CDR3 DNA sequence: TGTGCCAGCAGCGGACAGGCCTTGAACACAGATACGCAGTATTTT. It specifies CASSGQALNTDTQYF.

This clonotype was observed a handful of times. The chain employs TRBV28 and TRBJ1-5; no clear D. The CDR3 runs 14 residues. Germline V gene lookup returns CDR1 MDHEN and CDR2 SYDVKM. Trimming took off 5 bases at V and 0 bases at J, with 8 bases between the two ends. The CDR3 reads CASSLEDSNQPQHF. The DNA for the CDR3 is TGTGCCAGCAGTCTGGAGGATAGCAATCAGCCCCAGCATTTT.

The sample holds many counts of this clonotype. V and J are TRBV5-1 and TRBJ1-6; TRBD1 matches at 9 bases. The ends lost 1 base at V and 5 bases at J; junction bases unmatched: 4. This CDR3 is built from 16 residues. Germline assignment: CDR1 SGHRS and CDR2 YFSETQ. The CDR3 spells CASSLQGQGNNSPLHF. In DNA form, the CDR3 reads TGCGCCAGCAGCTTGCAGGGACAGGGAAATAATTCACCCCTCCACTTT.

Only a few counts were recorded for this clonotype. This chain joins TRBV5-1 and TRBJ1-6; D is perhaps TRBD1 (6 bases). There are 17 residues in the CDR3. Trimming stripped 3 bases from V and 0 bases from J, with 13 bases between. Germline values: CDR1 SGHRS, CDR2 YFSETQ. The CDR3 region is CASSSTGPGSYNSPLHF. In nucleotides, the CDR3 is TGCGCCAGCAGCTCTACAGGGCCGGGCTCCTATAATTCACCCCTCCACTTT.

This clonotype was detected many times. The chain has TRBV7-9 and TRBJ1-2; unclear D gene. The CDR3 loop spans 14 amino acids. Trimming shortened V by 3 bases and J by 5 bases, and 13 bases separated the two germline ends. Germline V gene lookup returns CDR1 SEHNR and CDR2 FQNEAQ (reference sequence). The CDR3 DNA reads as TGTGCCAGCAGCTTGAACGCTGGCGCGTATGGCTACACCTTC. This codes for CASSLNAGAYGYTF.

For the CDR3, the DNA is TGTGCCAGCAGCCAGGGGGCAACATCCTCCTACGAGCAGTACTTC. Encoded protein: CASSQGATSSYEQYF. This rearrangement joins TRBV11-2 to TRBJ2-7; 8 nucleotides match TRBD1. Trimming cost V 5 bases and J 0 bases; bases outside gene matches: 6. This CDR3 is 15 amino acids long. CDR1 and CDR2 from the germline V gene are SGHAT and FQNNGV.

At least ten counts were recorded for this clonotype. The V and J genes are TRBV29-1 and TRBJ1-1; tentative D call: TRBD1 (5 bases). The CDR3 is 13 amino acids. Per the germline V gene, CDR1 is SQVTM and CDR2 is ANQGSEA. Trimming cost V 7 bases and J 5 bases, with 17 bases left between them. DNA for the CDR3: TGCAGCGCCACAACCCAGGGAGAAACTGAAGCTTTCTTT. It is translated as CSATTQGETEAFF. The whole variable domain, remainder taken from reference TRBV29-1 and TRBJ1-1, is SAVISQKPSRDICQRGTSLTIQCQVDSQVTMMFWYRQQPGQSLTLIATANQGSEATYESGFVIDKFPISRPNLTFSTLTVSNMSPEDSSIYLCSATTQGETEAFFGQGTRLTVV.

This clonotype showed up many times. The rearrangement joins TRBV5-1 to TRBJ2-1, with 9 nucleotides matching TRBD1. The CDR3 is made up of 15 amino acids. V gave up 4 bases and J gave up 5 bases; unmatched junction bases: 7. Germline CDR1 and CDR2: SGHRS and YFSETQ. The CDR3 region has the DNA TGCGCCAGCAGCCCCGGACAGGGGCCGGACAATGAGCAGTTCTTC. It specifies CASSPGQGPDNEQFF.

The table lists this clonotype with many counts. This sequence joins TRBV7-6 and TRBJ2-2; 7 nucleotides line up with TRBD2. CDR1 is SGHVS, CDR2 FNYEAQ, per germline. This CDR3 is built from 15 residues. V lost 4 bases to trimming and J lost 1 base; unmatched junction nucleotides: 3. CDR3 nucleotide sequence: TGTGCCAGCAGCTACGGGGGGTTGAACACCGGGGAGCTGTTTTTT. Protein sequence: CASSYGGLNTGELFF.

This clonotype was observed many times. This sequence joins TRBV6-1 and TRBJ2-7, with 8 bases matching TRBD1. Germline CDR1 reads MNHNS; CDR2 reads SASEGT. J gave up 2 bases and V 6 bases, and 9 bases lay outside the gene matches. The CDR3 is 15 residues long. Here the CDR3 DNA reads TGTGCCAGCAGCCTCCGGGACAGGAACACCTACGAGCAGTACTTC. Its translation: CASSLRDRNTYEQYF.